What follows is one T cell receptor (beta chain) and its context. What it recognizes is unknown. From RNA transcripts, TCR beta CDR3 regions were amplified. When the TCR CDR3 underwent first-round RT-PCR, the HTBI primer set was used. In TCRdb, the multiplex PCR reads were re-called with MiXCR into one record per CDR3 protein. This table holds about 290,000 distinct CDR3 sequences, around 20% found once. V lost 4 bases to trimming and J lost 6 bases; unmatched junction nucleotides: 6. The CDR3 extends over 16 amino acids. Per germline, CDR1 SGHRS and CDR2 YFSETQ. These data originate in a study of T cells in Graves' hyperthyroidism and ophthalmopathy. Whole-study findings and limits: The blood repertoire included most of the expanded thyroid clonotypes above 0.001.

The clonotype was recovered from a man in his fifties with Graves' ophthalmopathy. Sequencing input: blood. This chain links TRBV5-1 with TRBJ2-5; 16 nucleotides match TRBD2. CDR3: CASSPGLAGGRQTQYF. The CDR3, as DNA: TGCGCCAGCAGCCCGGGACTAGCGGGAGGGAGACAGACCCAGTACTTC.